These 13 T cell receptor beta chains originate from one sample sequenced in a study of cytomegalovirus exposure and HLA in healthy donors. The study ran its PCR with 60 Vbeta and 13 Jbeta primers. Sequencing was performed with immunoSEQ multiplex PCR; in TCRdb, only in-frame clones are kept and a portion is missing. The profile shows about 160,000 clones, about 68% of them singletons. Sample: PBMCs. These receptors were obtained from a female donor in good health and CMV-seronegative.

The chain employs TRBV27 and TRBJ2-7, with a possible D match to TRBD1 (6 bases). Germline V lookup: CDR1 MNHEY, CDR2 SMNVEV (reference sequence). The CDR3 loop spans 14 amino acids. V lost 5 bases, J lost 3 bases, and 14 bases lay in between. CDR3 in amino acids: CASSPRGRIYEQYF. The CDR3, as DNA: TGTGCCAGCAGTCCCAGGGGACGGATCTACGAGCAGTACTTC.

The chain combines TRBV19 with TRBJ2-7; tentatively, D is TRBD2 (6 bases). V was cut by 1 base and J by 4 bases, with 14 bases left in between. Germline CDR1 is LNHDA and CDR2 is SQIVND (reference sequence). CDR3 size: 15 residues. In DNA form, the CDR3 reads TGTGCCAGTAGTATAGTGGGGAATAGCGGATACGAGCAGTACTTC. As protein: CASSIVGNSGYEQYF.

The chain joins TRBV19 to TRBJ2-4, with TRBD1 matching over 7 bases. The CDR3 is 15 amino acids. V dropped 9 bases and J dropped 7; count of bases not matched to a gene: 15. The germline V gene encodes CDR1 LNHDA and CDR2 SQIVND (reference sequence). The chain's CDR3 is CASQGTETGANIQYF. In DNA form, the CDR3 reads TGTGCCAGCCAAGGGACAGAGACGGGTGCGAACATTCAGTACTTC.

The V gene is TRBV6-1, the J gene TRBJ2-1; 11 bases align to TRBD2. Germline trimming cut 8 bases from V and 0 bases from J; bases unmatched to any gene: 3. CDR3 size: 15 residues. CDR1 and CDR2 from the germline V gene are MNHNS and SASEGT. CDR3 bases: TGTGCCAGCTTAGCGGGGGGGAGCTCCTACAATGAGCAGTTCTTC. The encoded protein is CASLAGGSSYNEQFF.

This clone appeared once. The V call is TRBV5-1, the J call TRBJ1-1; 8 bases are shared with TRBD1. The germline gives CDR1 SGHRS, CDR2 YFSETQ. The CDR3 totals 15 residues. The V and J ends lost 4 bases and 3 bases, in that order; junction bases with no gene match: 8. CDR3 DNA: TGCGCCAGCAGCGGGTCGACAGGGGTGGACACTGAAGCTTTCTTT. This translates into CASSGSTGVDTEAFF.

The chain has TRBV11-1 and TRBJ2-3; 7 positions match TRBD2. With V trimmed by 5 bases and J by 3 bases, 8 bases remained unmatched. This CDR3 comprises 15 residues. The germline V gene has CDR1 SGHAT and CDR2 FQDESV (reference sequence). CDR3 in DNA: TGTGCCAGCAGCCACCATTGGGGAGGGACAGATACGCAGTATTTT. Protein product: CASSHHWGGTDTQYF.

The chain is built from TRBV11-2 and TRBJ2-2; no reliable D call. The CDR3 has 16 residues. Germline lookup yields CDR1 SGHAT and CDR2 FQNNGV. Trimming took off 3 bases at V and 4 bases at J, with 15 bases between the two ends. This chain's CDR3 is CASSFVGPRGTGELFF. The CDR3 DNA sequence: TGTGCCAGCAGCTTTGTAGGTCCTCGAGGCACCGGGGAGCTGTTTTTT. Complete variable domain (other parts from reference TRBV11-2 and TRBJ2-2): EAGVAQSPRYKIIEKRQSVAFWCNPISGHATLYWYQQILGQGPKLLIQFQNNGVVDDSQLPKDRFSAERLKGVDSTLKIQPAKLEDSAVYLCASSFVGPRGTGELFFGEGSRLTVL.

This clone was seen only a few times. The V gene is TRBV7-3, the J gene TRBJ2-3; D unresolved. Germline V CDR1 and CDR2: SGHTA, FQGTGA. The CDR3 spans 14 residues. V lost 1 base and J 0 bases, leaving 5 bases between the germline ends. The CDR3 protein is CASSLIPSTDTQYF. The CDR3 DNA reads as TGTGCCAGCAGCTTAATTCCTAGCACAGATACGCAGTATTTT.

The CDR3 coding sequence is TGTGCCTGGAGCCTCGGGGGGCCTAGGGGACAGCCCCAGCATTTT. It is translated as CAWSLGGPRGQPQHF. The chain links TRBV30 to TRBJ1-5; D is perhaps TRBD1 (6 bases). This CDR3 region has 15 residues. The germline gives CDR1 GTSNPN, CDR2 SVGIG (reference sequence). V gave up 3 bases and J gave up 7 bases, with 19 bases separating them.

This rearrangement joins TRBV6-5 to TRBJ1-6; D is uncertain. The CDR3 extends over 16 amino acids. The V and J ends lost 0 bases and 0 bases respectively, with 6 bases between them. Germline CDR1 reads MNHEY; CDR2 reads SVGAGI. Here the CDR3 DNA reads TGTGCCAGCAGTTACTCATCCAGCTCCTATAATTCACCCCTCCACTTT. Its translation: CASSYSSSSYNSPLHF.

This chain connects TRBV5-1 to TRBJ2-2; 12 bases align to TRBD2. J gave up 2 bases and V 0 bases, and 8 bases lay outside the gene matches. This CDR3 contains 19 residues. CDR1 is SGHRS, CDR2 YFSETQ, per germline. Written as DNA, the CDR3 is TGCGCCAGCAGCTTGGTCCGGACTAGCGGGACTAGAAACACCGGGGAGCTGTTTTTT. Encoded protein: CASSLVRTSGTRNTGELFF.

The J gene is TRBJ2-3, the V gene TRBV28; D possibly corresponds to TRBD2 (5 bases). Germline V CDR1 and CDR2: MDHEN, SYDVKM. Trimming took off 7 bases at V and 1 base at J, with 24 bases between the two ends. This CDR3 has 18 residues. This chain's CDR3 is CASTLREGPTEGTDTQYF. The CDR3 region has the DNA TGTGCCAGCACCTTAAGAGAGGGCCCCACGGAGGGCACAGATACGCAGTATTTT.

This clone appeared a few times. CDR3 nucleotide sequence: TGTGCCAGCAGTTACTCGGCGAGAGGCTCCTACGAGCAGTACTTC. Protein product: CASSYSARGSYEQYF. The V and J genes are TRBV6-5 and TRBJ2-7; D is ambiguous. The CDR3 spans 15 residues. Trimming took 0 bases from V and 0 from J, leaving 9 bases between them. Germline-derived CDR1 and CDR2 are MNHEY and SVGAGI.